The entry below describes one T cell receptor (beta chain). Its antigen remains undetermined. Base quality data are lacking; no much larger clone is found one base away. TCR CDR3 regions were amplified from genomic DNA by multiplex PCR using the deep immunoSEQ assay. Extracted genomic DNA from each cell subset was distributed evenly across all wells of several immunoSEQ 96-well plates, and each plate was treated as a replicate. For unsorted PBMC, around 300 ng of genomic DNA, equivalent to about 32,000 T cell genomes, went into each replicate PCR. Ten immunoSEQ deep assay plates were used to sequence the unsorted PBMC genomic DNA. The purified libraries were quantified using a Qubit 3.0 fluorometer, sized with a Bioanalyzer 2100, and then quantified again using the KAPA Library Quantification kit. Every immunoSEQ 96-well plate was sequenced on a separate single-read 150-cycle Illumina NextSeq 550 flow cell. From the authors' description of their analysis: Because the immunoSEQ output included only junctional sequences and no quality scores, the filtering could not be the same as the filtering used for full-length reads. Sequences were annotated with PyIR, a Python wrapper for IgBLAST v1.9, using IMGT germline references to assign V/J genes and CDR3. Reads were filtered out if the reads had weak V/J assignments (E-value above 1e-6), no CDR3, stop codons, out-of-frame junctions, or ambiguous translated residues. V3J clonotypes were defined as sequences sharing the same inferred V gene, J gene, and CDR3 amino acid sequence. To compute the percentage overlap between repertoires, the number of shared unique clonotypes was divided by the size of the smaller repertoire. Three approaches were used to assess repertoire richness: RTK rarefaction, the Chao1 estimator, and Recon v2.1 estimates of unobserved clonotypes. Imported from immuneACCESS, the table was reduced by TCRdb to in-frame sequences with V and J called. These copies leave out some clones; in studies compared against another copy, an unresolved V gene accounts for under half, and the cause of the remainder is not known. That table furnishes V, J and clone size, whereas the DNA furnished D and trimming. Across this sample there are 450,000 to 500,000 clones, with 79% seen only once. The ten largest make up roughly 12% of the sample.

This sample was taken from a study of shared clonotypes between healthy human individuals (dated by TCRdb to the early 2020s). At the level of the whole study: The cohort included a few men and two women between 18 and 49 years of age. The study deeply sequenced blood TCR repertoires of about 5 healthy adults to estimate repertoire size and the extent of clonotype sharing between individuals. Libraries were prepared and TCR repertoires were sequenced by different laboratories using diverse techniques, in order to increase sequencing depth and limit assay-specific biases. Per donor, leukapheresis produced somewhere between about 0.85 and 10 billion PBMCs. The paper's findings and limits, for the study overall: Based on pairwise subsampling, the degree of clonotype sharing among donors was expected to be affected by sequencing depth. The small number of donors limited the genetic and exposure-history diversity represented. Only blood was sampled, and tissue TCR repertoires likely differ from those in blood.

CDR1 is given as SGHTA and CDR2 as FQGNSA, both from the germline V gene. Taken from cysteine to phenylalanine, the CDR3 has 14 residues. The retained sequence is limited to the CDR3, 42 bases, with the frame set at the first base. Relative to germline, V is missing 6 bases and J is missing 7 bases, with 9 bases of the junction outside any gene match. Donors were healthy HIV-negative adults with no recently reported acute infections or vaccinations. Every donor was a Caucasian adult residing in Nashville, Tennessee, USA. For unsorted samples, tens of millions of PBMCs were counted, and genomic DNA was extracted using the QIAamp DNA Blood Mini kit. Blood was obtained by leukapheresis, after which PBMCs were separated by Ficoll-Histopaque density gradient centrifugation and cryopreserved in liquid nitrogen vapor phase.

The sequence is built from TRBV7-2 and TRBJ1-5, with 7 middle bases fitting TRBD1. This receptor was identified in a woman in her 40s in good health. Some clones in this sample may be carry-over from other donors' samples. The specimen was PBMCs. The CDR3 in this case is CASSPRQGLQPQHF. The DNA reads TGTGCCAGCAGTCCCAGACAGGGTTTACAGCCCCAGCATTTT.